The 7 T cell receptor beta chains below come from one sample, sequenced in a study of CD8+CD57+ T cells in acquired aplastic anemia. Those patients picked for sequencing had displayed CD8+CD57+ cell expansion on flow cytometry. Genomic DNA served as template for TCR beta VDJ and CDR3 profiling. MiXCR, applied by TCRdb to the reads, yields one record per CDR3 protein. This table has about 98,000 distinct CDR3 sequences, around 68% appearing once. Sequencing input: sorted CD4+, CD8+, or CD8+CD57+ T cells (not recorded which) from PBMCs. These receptors all come from a human donor with aplastic anemia.

This clonotype was seen a single time. This rearrangement joins TRBV4-2 to TRBJ2-5; 9 bases line up with TRBD2. Germline V gene lookup returns CDR1 LGHNA and CDR2 YNFKEQ. Unmatched junction bases numbered 6, after V lost 4 bases and J lost 3 bases. The CDR3 has 15 amino acids. Here the CDR3 DNA reads TGTGCCAGCAGCCCTAGCGGGGCGCGGGAAGAGACCCAGTACTTC. Translation gives CASSPSGAREETQYF.

This rearrangement joins TRBV7-8 to TRBJ2-2; D unclear. The germline V gene has CDR1 SGHVS and CDR2 FQNEAQ. The CDR3 covers 12 residues. Between the trimmed V and J ends, which lost 7 bases and 6 bases, there was a span of 9 bases. The chain's CDR3 is CASTSRPGELFF. The CDR3 DNA follows: TGTGCCAGCACCTCGAGGCCCGGGGAGCTGTTTTTT.

The gene calls are TRBV12-3 or TRBV12-4 and TRBJ2-7, with a possible D match to TRBD1 (6 bases). This CDR3 comprises 14 residues. The V end was cut by 7 bases, the J end by 3 bases, with 16 bases between. The DNA of the CDR3 is TGTGCCAGCAACCCAACAGGGTCGAGCTACGAGCAGTACTTC. It specifies CASNPTGSSYEQYF.

This clonotype was counted only a few times. V is TRBV10-3 and J is TRBJ2-7, with D maybe TRBD1 (6 bases). The CDR3 consists of 13 residues. The germline V gene encodes CDR1 ENHRY and CDR2 SYGVKD. Trimming removed 4 bases at V and 1 base at J, with 8 bases between. For the CDR3, the DNA is TGTGCCATCAGTGTGCAGGGGTCCTACGAGCAGTACTTC. This encodes CAISVQGSYEQYF.

J is TRBJ2-5 and V is TRBV4-2; D is unclear. The CDR3 covers 14 residues. Trimming removed 0 bases from V and 2 bases from J, with 7 bases in between. Germline CDR1 is LGHNA and CDR2 is YNFKEQ. CDR3 protein: CASSQETLQETQYF. The CDR3 bases are TGTGCCAGCAGCCAAGAAACCCTACAAGAGACCCAGTACTTC.

The table lists this clonotype with a few counts. The chain joins TRBV20-1 to TRBJ2-7, with D tentatively TRBD1 (5 bases). Trimming stripped 1 base from V and 2 bases from J, with 21 bases between. Germline V gene data show CDR1 as DFQATT and CDR2 as SNEGSKA (reference sequence). CDR3 length: 17 amino acids. CDR3 bases: TGCAGTGCTAGAGCCCCCCCGCCTCCGACAGTCACCTACGAGCAGTACTTC. Translated, it gives CSARAPPPPTVTYEQYF.

This sequence joins TRBV19 and TRBJ2-1, with 11 positions matching TRBD1. Losses at the gene ends were 6 bases for V and 8 bases for J; bases not matched to a gene: 9. This CDR3 spans 15 amino acids. Germline CDR1 reads LNHDA; CDR2 reads SQIVND (reference sequence). The CDR3 coding sequence is TGTGCCAGTAGAGCCGGGACAGGGGGGAGGTATGAGCAGTTCTTC. Translation: CASRAGTGGRYEQFF.